This TCR beta chain is drawn from a study of blood T cell repertoires in COVID-19. Losses at the gene ends were 2 bases for V and 4 bases for J; bases not matched to a gene: 6. The germline CDR1 and CDR2 sequences are MNHEY and SMNVEV (reference sequence). The CDR3 sequence is 15 residues long. All enrollees were about 18 to 90 years old and from 20 to 25 US areas. Among Cohort 3 donors, those recovered had two negative PCRs, clearance, or symptom resolution. TCRdb's table, derived via immunoSEQ multiplex PCR, lists solely in-frame clones and lacks some. The sample carries 200,000 to 250,000 clones, roughly 84% recorded once.

This clonotype was sampled from a woman aged 40 to 55 who had recovered from COVID-19. V is TRBV27 and J is TRBJ2-3; TRBD1 agrees at 7 bases. The sequenced sample consisted of PBMCs or T cells enriched from blood (not recorded which). DNA of the CDR3: TGTGCCAGCAGTTTAAGGGTCCAGGGGGCAGATACGCAGTATTTT. Residues: CASSLRVQGADTQYF.